This TCR beta chain was found in a study of blood T cell repertoires in COVID-19. Trimming took 6 bases from V and 5 from J; bases not matched to a gene: 2. From germline, CDR1 is MNHEY and CDR2 SVGAGI. CDR3 length: 13 residues. Clones were sequenced by immunoSEQ multiplex PCR, and TCRdb holds only the in-frame ones, with some missing. This table holds fewer than 100,000 clones, over 75% found once. The specimen was peripheral blood. The chain joins TRBV6-5 to TRBJ2-3, with 10 positions matching TRBD2. This receptor was identified in a woman over 75 with acute or convalescent COVID-19. The CDR3 spells CASSRTSGDTQYF. In DNA, the CDR3 is TGTGCCAGCAGCAGGACTAGCGGAGATACGCAGTATTTT.